This T cell receptor beta chain was profiled in a study of T cells in Graves' hyperthyroidism and ophthalmopathy. Study findings and constraints: In the blood, most expanded thyroid clonotypes above 0.001 appeared as well.

As to this clonotype: Antigen specificity is unknown.

Graves' hyperthyroidism was deemed stable given no ophthalmopathy progression within 18 months. Hyperthyroidism had been newly diagnosed in patients aged 18 to 65, and its duration was under 2 months. Unmatched junction bases numbered 3, after V lost 0 bases and J lost 3 bases. The V gene's germline CDR1 is KGHSH and CDR2 LQKENI. The CDR3 is made up of 15 amino acids. Amplified regions were TCR beta CDR3 sequences from RNA transcripts. With the HTBI primer set, the TCR CDR3 went through a first round of RT-PCR. Each CDR3 protein gets one entry after TCRdb re-called the multiplex PCR reads with MiXCR. The sample contains about 200,000 distinct CDR3 sequences, roughly a sixth of which appear only once.

Material for sequencing was blood. This clonotype originated in a woman aged 50 to 60 with Graves' hyperthyroidism. The chain links TRBV18 to TRBJ2-5, with 8 bases that match TRBD2. Here the CDR3 reads CASSPPGTREETQYF. Written as DNA, the CDR3 is TGTGCCAGCTCACCACCGGGGACTAGAGAAGAGACCCAGTACTTC.